Below, 14 T cell receptor beta chains from the same sample are listed, as sequenced in a study of Ad26.COV2.S vaccination and SARS-CoV-2 variants. Sample treatment: around 19 received Ad26.COV2.S at low or high dose, single or two shots; about 5 received placebo; per-sample allocation not given. Specimen acquisition occurred on day 63 following the initial vaccine or placebo injection. The data were produced by immunoSEQ multiplex PCR, yet TCRdb's version contains in-frame clones alone and is incomplete. Here the sample spans some 480,000 clones, around nine tenths being singletons. The material was peripheral blood, obtained in a trial of Ad26.COV2.S vaccine versus placebo. The receptors stem from a person aged 18-60 years who received the Ad26.COV2.S COVID-19 vaccine or a placebo.

This chain connects TRBV10-3 to TRBJ1-6, with no clear D. The CDR3 has 14 amino acids. Germline V gene sequence: CDR1 ENHRY, CDR2 SYGVKD. The ends were cut back, 10 bases at V and 8 bases at J, with 18 bases in the middle. The CDR3 DNA is TGTGCCACGAGGACGCACCGGGAGGATTCACCCCTCCACTTT. Encoded protein: CATRTHREDSPLHF.

This clone was recorded once. V and J are TRBV7-2 and TRBJ2-7, with D unclear. Per germline, CDR1 SGHTA and CDR2 FQGNSA. Trimming left V 5 bases short and J 5 bases short, with 22 bases between. The CDR3 is made up of 16 amino acids. CDR3 DNA sequence: TGTGCCAGCAGCCAACGACCCTTCCACAACGGCGACGAGCAGTACTTC. Translated: CASSQRPFHNGDEQYF.

The CDR3 nucleotides are TGTGCCAGCTCGCGGAGGGGGAAAAACATTCAGTACTTC. Translation: CASSRRGKNIQYF. V usage is TRBV5-8 and J usage is TRBJ2-4; possibly TRBD1 or TRBD2 for D (6 bases each). Per germline, CDR1 SGHTS and CDR2 YDEGEE. V shed 7 bases and J shed 4 bases, with 12 bases lying between them. CDR3 length equals 13 residues. The full variable domain, completed using reference TRBV5-8 and TRBJ2-4, is EAGVTQSPTHLIKTRGQQATLRCSPISGHTSVYWYQQALGLGLQFLLWYDEGEERNRGNFPPRFSGRQFPNYSSELNVNALELEDSALYLCASSRRGKNIQYFGAGTRLSVL.

The chain links TRBV2 to TRBJ2-1, with TRBD2 identical over 8 bases. Unmatched junction bases numbered 6, after V lost 8 bases and J lost 3 bases. Germline V lookup: CDR1 SNHLY, CDR2 FYNNEI. This CDR3 contains 14 residues. CDR3 region: CASVVAGLYNEQFF. The DNA for the CDR3 is TGTGCCAGCGTCGTAGCGGGGCTCTACAATGAGCAGTTCTTC. The entire variable domain, with the rest obtained from reference TRBV2 and TRBJ2-1, is as follows: EPEVTQTPSHQVTQMGQEVILRCVPISNHLYFYWYRQILGQKVEFLVSFYNNEISEKSEIFDDQFSVERPDGSNFTLKIRSTKLEDSAMYFCASVVAGLYNEQFFGPGTRLTVL.

Regarding this clone: Additional DNA sequences in this sample encode the identical CDR3. V usage is TRBV6-5 and J usage is TRBJ1-4; D remains unclear. Looked up from germline, CDR1 is MNHEY and CDR2 is SVGAGI. The ends were cut back, 0 bases at V and 7 bases at J, with 6 bases in the middle. The CDR3 is made up of 13 amino acids. CDR3 sequence: CASSYSRGEKLFF. CDR3 DNA sequence: TGTGCCAGCAGTTACTCCCGGGGTGAAAAACTGTTTTTT.

DNA of the CDR3: TGTGCCAGCAGTTCCCCGGGGACGGGGACCGCGTACGAGCAGTACTTC. As protein: CASSSPGTGTAYEQYF. This chain uses TRBV28 with TRBJ2-7, with D possibly called TRBD1 or TRBD2 (5 bases each). Per the germline V gene, CDR1 is MDHEN and CDR2 is SYDVKM. V lost 4 bases, J lost 4 bases, and 20 bases lay in between. The CDR3 runs to 16 residues.

This clone has only a few counts. This chain uses TRBV4-1 with TRBJ2-7; TRBD1 matches 7 bases. Trimming removed 1 base from V and 2 bases from J; junction bases left unmatched: 8. CDR1 and CDR2 (germline): MGHRA, YSYEKL. This CDR3 has 16 residues. CDR3 DNA: TGCGCCAGCAGCCAAGGCGAGGGGGCCCCCACCTACGAGCAGTACTTC. Its protein product is CASSQGEGAPTYEQYF.

The gene calls are TRBV7-2 and TRBJ2-7; 10 bases match TRBD2. With V trimmed by 6 bases and J by 4 bases, 6 bases remained unmatched. The germline V gene has CDR1 SGHTA and CDR2 FQGNSA. The CDR3 length is 14 residues. The CDR3 reads CASRPGTSVYEQYF. DNA of the CDR3: TGTGCCAGCAGGCCCGGGACTAGCGTATACGAGCAGTACTTC.

The V call is TRBV23-1, the J call TRBJ2-2; 12 bases line up with TRBD2. TRBV23-1 is noted as an ORF with a role that remains uncertain. The J segment lost 7 bases and the V segment lost 8 bases, leaving 5 bases of the junction unmatched. The CDR3 extends over 14 amino acids. The CDR3 spells CASPGLAGCGELFF. CDR3 sequence (DNA): TGCGCCAGCCCAGGACTAGCGGGATGCGGGGAGCTGTTTTTT.

This clone was found once. The chain uses TRBV5-1 and TRBJ2-1; D may be TRBD1 or TRBD2 (5 bases each). V was pared by 4 bases and J by 0 bases, with 17 bases between. The CDR3 totals 17 residues. Germline CDR1 reads SGHRS; CDR2 reads YFSETQ. CDR3: CASSTRGPSSSYNEQFF. As DNA, the CDR3 is TGCGCCAGCAGCACCCGGGGACCGTCAAGCTCCTACAATGAGCAGTTCTTC.

This sequence joins TRBV27 and TRBJ2-1; 7 bases line up with TRBD2. Looked up from germline, CDR1 is MNHEY and CDR2 is SMNVEV (reference sequence). Trimming cost V 7 bases and J 10 bases; bases outside gene matches: 13. The CDR3 covers 14 residues. The CDR3 protein is CASKSLAGVWEQFF. CDR3 nucleotide sequence: TGTGCCAGCAAATCCCTGGCGGGAGTGTGGGAGCAGTTCTTC.

The chain joins TRBV5-4 to TRBJ2-7; tentative D call: TRBD2 (6 bases). The V end lost 5 bases, the J end lost 5 bases, and 17 bases lay between the germline ends. This CDR3 is 14 amino acids long. Germline V gives CDR1 SGHNT, CDR2 YYREEE (reference sequence). The CDR3 region has the DNA TGTGCCAGCAGAACTACCGGCGGGGTGAACGAGCAGTACTTC. It encodes CASRTTGGVNEQYF.

The V call is TRBV7-9, the J call TRBJ2-5; tentatively, D is TRBD1 or TRBD2 (6 bases each). Trimming removed 5 bases from V and 4 bases from J, with 17 bases in between. The germline V gene has CDR1 SEHNR and CDR2 FQNEAQ (reference sequence). The CDR3 is made up of 15 amino acids. The CDR3 DNA reads TGTGCCAGCAGCATCCGCCCGGGGGCAGGAGAGACCCAGTACTTC. This encodes CASSIRPGAGETQYF.

This chain connects TRBV6-2 or TRBV6-3 to TRBJ2-4; maybe TRBD1 (6 bases). Germline V CDR1 and CDR2: MNHEY, SVGEGT. The CDR3 spans 12 residues. Trimming took off 6 bases at V and 9 bases at J, with 12 bases between the two ends. CDR3 sequence: CASRPTQGIQYF. The CDR3 DNA follows: TGTGCCAGCAGGCCTACACAGGGCATTCAGTACTTC.